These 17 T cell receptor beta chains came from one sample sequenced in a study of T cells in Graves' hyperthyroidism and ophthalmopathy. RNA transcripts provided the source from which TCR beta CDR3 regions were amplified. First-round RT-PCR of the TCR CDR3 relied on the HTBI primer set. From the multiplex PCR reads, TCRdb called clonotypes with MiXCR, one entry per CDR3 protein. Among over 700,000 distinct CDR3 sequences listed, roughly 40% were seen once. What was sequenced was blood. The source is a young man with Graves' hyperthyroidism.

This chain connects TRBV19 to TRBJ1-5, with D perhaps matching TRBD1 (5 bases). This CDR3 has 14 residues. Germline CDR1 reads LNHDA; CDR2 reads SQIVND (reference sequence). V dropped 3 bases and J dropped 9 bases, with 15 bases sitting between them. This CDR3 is CASSMGLADPPQHF. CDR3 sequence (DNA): TGTGCCAGTAGTATGGGACTAGCGGACCCGCCCCAGCATTTT. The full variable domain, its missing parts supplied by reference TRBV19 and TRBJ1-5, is DGGITQSPKYLFRKEGQNVTLSCEQNLNHDAMYWYRQDPGQGLRLIYYSQIVNDFQKGDIAEGYSVSREKKESFPLTVTSAQKNPTAFYLCASSMGLADPPQHFGDGTRLSIL.

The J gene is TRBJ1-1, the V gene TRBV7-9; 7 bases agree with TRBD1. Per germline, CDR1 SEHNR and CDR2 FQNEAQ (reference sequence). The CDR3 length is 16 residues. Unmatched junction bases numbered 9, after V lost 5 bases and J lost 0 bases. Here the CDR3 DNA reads TGTGCCAGCAGCCCCACACCCGGGACAGTGAACACTGAAGCTTTCTTT. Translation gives CASSPTPGTVNTEAFF.

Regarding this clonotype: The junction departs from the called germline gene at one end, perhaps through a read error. CDR3 coding DNA: TGTGCCAGCAGCGTAGGCCAGGGGGTTTTTTTC. Translating gives CASSVGQGVFF. The chain combines TRBV9 with TRBJ2-1; 7 bases align to TRBD1. Germline V gene data show CDR1 as SGDLS and CDR2 as YYNGEE. This CDR3 is built from 11 residues.

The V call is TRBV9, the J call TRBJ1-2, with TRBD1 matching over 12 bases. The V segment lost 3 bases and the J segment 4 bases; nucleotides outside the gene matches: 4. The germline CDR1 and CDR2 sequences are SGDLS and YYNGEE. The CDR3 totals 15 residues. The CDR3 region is CASSEGTGGSYGYTF. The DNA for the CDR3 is TGTGCCAGCAGCGAGGGGACAGGGGGCAGCTATGGCTACACCTTC.

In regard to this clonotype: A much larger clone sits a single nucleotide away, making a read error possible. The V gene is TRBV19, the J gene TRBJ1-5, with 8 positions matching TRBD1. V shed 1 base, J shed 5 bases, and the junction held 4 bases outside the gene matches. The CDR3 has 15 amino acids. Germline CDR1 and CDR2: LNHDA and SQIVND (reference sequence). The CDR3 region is CASSIADRGDQPQHF. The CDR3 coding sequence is TGTGCCAGTAGTATAGCCGACAGGGGCGATCAGCCCCAGCATTTT.

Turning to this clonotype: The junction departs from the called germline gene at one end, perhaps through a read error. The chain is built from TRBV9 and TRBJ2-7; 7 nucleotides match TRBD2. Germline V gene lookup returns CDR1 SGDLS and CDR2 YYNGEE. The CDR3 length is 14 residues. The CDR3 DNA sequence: TGTGCCAGCAGCGTTTTAGCGGGCCCCTACGGGCAGTACTTC. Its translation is CASSVLAGPYGQYF.

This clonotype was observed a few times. The CDR3 sequence: CASSFLAGGLRETQYF. In nucleotides, the CDR3 is TGTGCCAGCAGTTTTCTAGCGGGGGGGCTTAGAGAGACCCAGTACTTC. The rearrangement uses TRBV12-3 or TRBV12-4 and TRBJ2-5; 12 positions agree with TRBD2. This CDR3 spans 16 amino acids. Trimming at V came to 3 bases and at J to 4 bases, leaving 6 bases not matched to a gene.

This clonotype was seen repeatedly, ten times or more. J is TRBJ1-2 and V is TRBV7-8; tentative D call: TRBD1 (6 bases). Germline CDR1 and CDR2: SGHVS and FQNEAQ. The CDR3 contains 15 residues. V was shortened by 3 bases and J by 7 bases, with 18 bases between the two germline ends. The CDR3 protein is CASSFSREGDVGYTF. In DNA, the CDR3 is TGTGCCAGCAGCTTTTCCCGGGAGGGGGACGTTGGCTACACCTTC.

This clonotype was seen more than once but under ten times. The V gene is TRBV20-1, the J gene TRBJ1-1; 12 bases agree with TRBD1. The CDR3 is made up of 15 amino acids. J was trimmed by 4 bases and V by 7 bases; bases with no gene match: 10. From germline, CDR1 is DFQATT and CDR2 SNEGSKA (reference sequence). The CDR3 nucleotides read TGCAGTGTTTTCAATCCGGGACAGGGGGCCACTGAAGCTTTCTTT. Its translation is CSVFNPGQGATEAFF.

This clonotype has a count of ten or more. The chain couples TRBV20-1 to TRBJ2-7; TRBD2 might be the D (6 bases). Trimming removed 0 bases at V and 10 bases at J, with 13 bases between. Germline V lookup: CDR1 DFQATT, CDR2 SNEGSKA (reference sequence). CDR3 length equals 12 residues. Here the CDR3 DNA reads TGCAGTGCTAGAGAGATGGGGACTCTCCAGTACTTC. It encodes CSAREMGTLQYF.

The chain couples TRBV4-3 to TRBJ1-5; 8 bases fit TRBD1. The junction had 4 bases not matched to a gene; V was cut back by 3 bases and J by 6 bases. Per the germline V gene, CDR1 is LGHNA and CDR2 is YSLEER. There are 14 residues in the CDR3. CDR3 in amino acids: CASSQDREGQPQHF. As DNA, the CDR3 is TGCGCCAGCAGCCAGGACAGGGAGGGTCAGCCCCAGCATTTT.

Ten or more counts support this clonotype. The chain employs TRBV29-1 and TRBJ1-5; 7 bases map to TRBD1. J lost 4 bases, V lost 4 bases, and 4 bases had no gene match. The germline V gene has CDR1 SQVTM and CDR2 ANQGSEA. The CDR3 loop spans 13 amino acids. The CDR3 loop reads CSVAGQRNQPQHF. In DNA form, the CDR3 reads TGCAGCGTTGCGGGACAGAGGAATCAGCCCCAGCATTTT.

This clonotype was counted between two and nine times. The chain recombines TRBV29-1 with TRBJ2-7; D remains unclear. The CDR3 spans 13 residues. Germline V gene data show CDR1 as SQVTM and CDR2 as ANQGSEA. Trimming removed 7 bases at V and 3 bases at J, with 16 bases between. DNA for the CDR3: TGCAGCGCTCTCCTCAACAATAACTACGAGCAGTACTTC. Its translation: CSALLNNNYEQYF.

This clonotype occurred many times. CDR3 in DNA: TGTGCCACCAGCAGAGGCGGCGGGGGACCCTACGAGCAGTACTTC. Its translation is CATSRGGGGPYEQYF. This sequence joins TRBV15 and TRBJ2-7; the match to TRBD2 covers 7 bases. Germline-derived CDR1 and CDR2 are LNHNV and YYDKDF (reference sequence). The CDR3 spans 15 residues. The V segment lost 1 base and the J segment 2 bases; nucleotides outside the gene matches: 5.

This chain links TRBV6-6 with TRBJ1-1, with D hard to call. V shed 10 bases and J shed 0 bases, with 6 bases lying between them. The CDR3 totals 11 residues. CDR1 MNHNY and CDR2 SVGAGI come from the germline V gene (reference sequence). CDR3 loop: CATYMNTEAFF. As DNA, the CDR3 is TGTGCCACCTATATGAACACTGAAGCTTTCTTT.

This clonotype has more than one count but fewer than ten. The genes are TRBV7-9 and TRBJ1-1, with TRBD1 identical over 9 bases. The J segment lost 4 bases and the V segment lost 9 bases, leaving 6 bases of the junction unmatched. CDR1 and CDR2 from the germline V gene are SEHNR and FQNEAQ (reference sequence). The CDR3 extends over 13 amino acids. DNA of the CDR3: TGTGCCAGTGAGACAGGGGGGGTCACTGAAGCTTTCTTT. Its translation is CASETGGVTEAFF.

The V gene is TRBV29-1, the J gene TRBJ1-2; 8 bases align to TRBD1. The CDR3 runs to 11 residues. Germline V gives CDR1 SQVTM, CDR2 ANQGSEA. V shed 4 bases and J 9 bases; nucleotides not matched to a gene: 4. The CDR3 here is CSVVQGGSYTF. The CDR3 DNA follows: TGCAGCGTTGTACAGGGGGGGAGCTACACCTTC.